Following are 10 T cell receptor beta chains from one sample sequenced in a study of response to subunit inactivated influenza vaccine. TCRdb used MiXCR to reprocess the RT-PCR reads, holding one entry per CDR3 protein. The sample lists hundreds of thousands of distinct CDR3 sequences; approximately 15% were seen once. The input for sequencing was PBMCs from blood, taken 14 days before vaccination. The source is a man in his fifties who received an inactivated influenza vaccine.

The V and J genes are TRBV20-1 and TRBJ2-7; D not certain. Per the germline V gene, CDR1 is DFQATT and CDR2 is SNEGSKA (reference sequence). The CDR3 is made up of 13 amino acids. V dropped 0 bases and J dropped 7 bases, with 13 bases sitting between them. CDR3 sequence reads: CSARDGRVAEQYF. The DNA of the CDR3 is TGCAGTGCTAGAGATGGAAGGGTCGCGGAGCAGTACTTC.

In this sample, this clonotype turned up many times. The chain links TRBV12-3 or TRBV12-4 to TRBJ1-6; 9 bases map to TRBD1. J gave up 9 bases and V 6 bases, and 3 bases lay outside the gene matches. This CDR3 has 13 residues. The CDR3 DNA reads as TGTGCCAGCAGGAGGACAGGGGCTTCACCCCTCCACTTT. Protein product: CASRRTGASPLHF.

This clonotype was found a few times. The gene calls are TRBV2 and TRBJ1-6, with D uncertain. CDR3 length equals 13 residues. V lost 6 bases and J lost 7, with 10 bases in between. Germline V CDR1 and CDR2: SNHLY, FYNNEI. This CDR3 reads CASRPRMNSPLHF. As DNA, the CDR3 is TGTGCCAGCAGACCCCGAATGAATTCACCCCTCCACTTT.

To note about this clonotype: In this CDR3 the conserved last residue, phenylalanine or tryptophan, is missing, so a read error is likely. V gene TRBV7-2 combines with J gene TRBJ2-3, with D possibly TRBD2 on 6 matching bases. With 4 bases removed from V and 3 bases from J, the gap between germline ends came to 14 bases. This CDR3 region has 15 residues. In germline, CDR1 is SGHTA, CDR2 FQGNSA. This CDR3 reads CASSSGVSITDTQYL. CDR3 sequence (DNA): TGTGCCAGCAGCTCGGGAGTCTCGATTACAGATACGCAGTATCTT.

The chain recombines TRBV21-1 with TRBJ1-6; the listed D gene, TRBD1, was not tested against the DNA. TRBV21-1 is a pseudogene segment. The CDR3 runs to 16 residues. The CDR3, as DNA: TGTGCCAGCAGCCCATCGGACAGGGTTGTTGATTCACCCCTCCACTTT. Its protein product is CASSPSDRVVDSPLHF.

The rearrangement uses TRBV2 and TRBJ2-7, with a possible D match to TRBD1 (5 bases). The CDR3 spans 13 residues. Between the trimmed V and J ends, which lost 4 bases and 7 bases, there was a span of 14 bases. In germline, CDR1 is SNHLY, CDR2 FYNNEI. In nucleotides, the CDR3 is TGTGCCAGCAGTGTCGCCAGGGTAAGGGAGCAGTACTTC. Encoded protein: CASSVARVREQYF.

The chain combines TRBV29-1 with TRBJ1-3; no reliable D call. The CDR3 sequence is 17 residues long. V was clipped by 2 bases and J by 0 bases, with 17 bases between them. Germline lookup yields CDR1 SQVTM and CDR2 ANQGSEA. CDR3 sequence: CSVELQTYTSSGNTIYF. CDR3 sequence (DNA): TGCAGCGTTGAACTCCAGACTTACACAAGCTCTGGAAACACCATATATTTT.

The rearrangement joins TRBV15 to TRBJ2-1, with TRBD2 identical over 13 bases. J gave up 7 bases and V 1 base, and 7 bases lay outside the gene matches. The CDR3 has 17 residues. Germline CDR1 LNHNV, CDR2 YYDKDF (reference sequence). The CDR3 spells CATSRGLLAGGRNEQFF. CDR3 bases: TGTGCCACCAGCAGAGGATTACTAGCGGGAGGGCGGAATGAGCAGTTCTTC.

This clonotype was seen more than once but under ten times. This rearrangement joins TRBV20-1 to TRBJ2-4, with 12 bases identical to TRBD2. The CDR3 runs to 17 residues. The germline CDR1 and CDR2 sequences are DFQATT and SNEGSKA (reference sequence). J gave up 0 bases and V 3 bases, and 6 bases lay outside the gene matches. The chain's CDR3 is CSARGLAGGIAKNIQYF. For the CDR3, the DNA is TGCAGTGCTAGGGGGCTAGCGGGAGGGATAGCCAAAAACATTCAGTACTTC.

The chain links TRBV4-2 to TRBJ1-2; maybe TRBD1 (5 bases). The CDR3 is 15 residues long. Germline V lookup: CDR1 LGHNA, CDR2 YNFKEQ. V was clipped by 5 bases and J by 0 bases, with 13 bases between them. CDR3 sequence reads: CASSEITGSNYGYTF. CDR3 nucleotide sequence: TGTGCCAGCAGCGAGATTACAGGATCTAACTATGGCTACACCTTC.